This is a list of T cell receptor beta chains from one sample in a study of T cells in Graves' hyperthyroidism and ophthalmopathy. TCRdb processed the multiplex PCR reads anew with MiXCR; each CDR3 protein has one entry. The table lists a few hundred thousand distinct CDR3 sequences, approximately 14% of them singletons, with almost 8% in the top ten. The sequenced sample consisted of blood. All receptors come from a young woman with Graves' hyperthyroidism. Both conserved end residues are part of each CDR3. D genes are given only for firm matches. Not every row has a clone size; where given, it reads once, few, many or a size class.

cdr3_aa,cdr3_nt,clone_size,v_call,d_call,j_call
CASSVGGQSYEQYF,TGTGCCAGCAGCGTTGGGGGACAGTCCTACGAGCAGTACTTC,-,TRBV5-6,TRBD1,TRBJ2-7
CASSSGPISGANVLTF,TGTGCCAGCAGCTCCGGACCGATCTCTGGGGCCAACGTCCTGACTTTC,-,TRBV6-1,-,TRBJ2-6
CASSQARASGGGDNEQFF,TGCGCCAGCAGCCAAGCGCGCGCTAGCGGGGGGGGGGACAATGAGCAGTTCTTC,-,TRBV4-1,TRBD2,TRBJ2-1
CASSWGASPDTQYF,TGTGCCAGTAGTTGGGGGGCCTCCCCAGATACGCAGTATTTT,-,TRBV19,-,TRBJ2-3
CASSLDEGGGDEQFF,TGTGCCAGCAGCTTAGATGAGGGGGGGGGCGATGAGCAGTTCTTC,many,TRBV11-3,-,TRBJ2-1
CASSLDEDRAGWPTGELFF,TGTGCCAGCAGCTTAGATGAGGACCGAGCGGGGTGGCCCACCGGGGAGCTGTTTTTT,-,TRBV11-2,TRBD2,TRBJ2-2
CASSTLRAYEQYF,TGTGCCAGCAGCACCCTTAGGGCGTACGAGCAGTACTTC,many,TRBV11-2,-,TRBJ2-7
CATAFGKGSYEQYF,TGTGCCACCGCATTCGGGAAGGGTAGCTACGAGCAGTACTTC,many,TRBV2,-,TRBJ2-7
CASSPPGVWADTQYF,TGTGCCAGCAGTCCACCAGGGGTTTGGGCAGATACGCAGTATTTT,-,TRBV12-3/TRBV12-4,-,TRBJ2-3
CASSLARAQGEKLFF,TGCGCCAGCAGCTTGGCCAGGGCCCAAGGGGAAAAACTGTTTTTT,few,TRBV5-1,-,TRBJ1-4
CASSHEGLAGGYEQYF,TGTGCCAGCAGCCACGAGGGACTAGCGGGGGGGTACGAGCAGTACTTC,many,TRBV4-2,TRBD2,TRBJ2-7
CSARESTSTDTQYF,TGCAGTGCCCGGGAGAGTACTAGCACAGATACGCAGTATTTT,few,TRBV20-1,-,TRBJ2-3
CASSIGRRLAGEQYF,TGTGCCAGTAGTATTGGTCGTCGACTAGCGGGTGAGCAGTACTTC,many,TRBV19,TRBD2,TRBJ2-7
CASRGRLLYNEQFF,TGTGCCAGCAGGGGTAGGCTACTCTACAATGAGCAGTTCTTC,many,TRBV6-1,-,TRBJ2-1
CASSLTSGKDEQFF,TGTGCCAGCAGCTTAACTAGCGGGAAAGATGAGCAGTTCTTC,many,TRBV7-3,TRBD2,TRBJ2-1
CASSLGKVASTEAFF,TGCGCCAGCAGCTTGGGAAAAGTGGCCAGCACTGAAGCTTTCTTT,many,TRBV5-1,-,TRBJ1-1
CASSHLAGLPNSYNEQFF,TGCGCCAGCAGCCACCTAGCGGGTCTTCCTAACTCCTACAATGAGCAGTTCTTC,-,TRBV4-1,TRBD2,TRBJ2-1
CASSQFWELPVRSIGELFF,TGCGCCAGCAGCCAATTCTGGGAACTCCCGGTTAGGTCGATCGGGGAGCTGTTTTTT,many,TRBV4-1,-,TRBJ2-2
CASSQVGTGVTDTQYF,TGCGCCAGCAGCCAAGTAGGGACAGGGGTCACAGATACGCAGTATTTT,many,TRBV4-1,TRBD1,TRBJ2-3
CASSLRGAPTGELFF,TGTGCCAGCAGCTTGCGGGGGGCGCCCACCGGGGAGCTGTTTTTT,many,TRBV7-3,TRBD2,TRBJ2-2
CASKGQGNSPLHF,TGTGCCAGCAAGGGACAGGGAAATTCACCCCTCCACTTT,few,TRBV2,TRBD1,TRBJ1-6
CASSQGASPYNEQFF,TGTGCCAGCAGCCAAGGGGCGAGCCCCTACAATGAGCAGTTCTTC,many,TRBV5-4,-,TRBJ2-1